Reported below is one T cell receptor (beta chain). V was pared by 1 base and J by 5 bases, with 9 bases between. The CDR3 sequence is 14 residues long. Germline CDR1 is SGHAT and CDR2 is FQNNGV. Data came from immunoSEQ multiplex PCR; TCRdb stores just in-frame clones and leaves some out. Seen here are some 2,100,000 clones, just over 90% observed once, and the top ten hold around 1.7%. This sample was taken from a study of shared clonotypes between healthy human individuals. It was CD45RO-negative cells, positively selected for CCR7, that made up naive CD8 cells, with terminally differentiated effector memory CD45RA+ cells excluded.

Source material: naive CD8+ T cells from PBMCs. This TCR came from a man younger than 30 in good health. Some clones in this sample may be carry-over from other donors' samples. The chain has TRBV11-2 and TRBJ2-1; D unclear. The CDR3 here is CASSLGTPDNEQFF. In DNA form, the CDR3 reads TGTGCCAGCAGCTTAGGGACCCCCGACAATGAGCAGTTCTTC. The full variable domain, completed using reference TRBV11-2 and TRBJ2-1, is EAGVAQSPRYKIIEKRQSVAFWCNPISGHATLYWYQQILGQGPKLLIQFQNNGVVDDSQLPKDRFSAERLKGVDSTLKIQPAKLEDSAVYLCASSLGTPDNEQFFGPGTRLTVL.